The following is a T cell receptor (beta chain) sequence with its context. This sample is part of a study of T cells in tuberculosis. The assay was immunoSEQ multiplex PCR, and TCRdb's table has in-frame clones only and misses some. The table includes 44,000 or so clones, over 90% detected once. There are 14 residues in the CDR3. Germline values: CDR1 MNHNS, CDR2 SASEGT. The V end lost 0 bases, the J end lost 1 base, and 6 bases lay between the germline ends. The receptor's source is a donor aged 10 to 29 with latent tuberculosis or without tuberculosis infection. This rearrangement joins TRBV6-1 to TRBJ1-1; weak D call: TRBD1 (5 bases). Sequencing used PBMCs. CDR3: CASSEARGNTEAFF. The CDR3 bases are TGTGCCAGCAGTGAAGCTAGGGGGAACACTGAAGCTTTCTTT.